A selection of T cell receptor beta chains follows, all from one sample in a study of CD8+ T cells in alopecia areata. Measured with immunoSEQ multiplex PCR; TCRdb has only the in-frame clones, and not every one. The data show 95,000 to 150,000 clones, around 50% seen once. Sequencing used NKG2D-low CD8+ T cells sorted from blood. The origin of the receptors is a human donor with alopecia areata. Each CDR3 is given with its conserved first and last residue. A D gene is named only where the DNA matches it firmly. Only some rows state a clone size, as once, few, many or a class for expanded clones.

d_call j_call clone_size v_call cdr3_nt cdr3_aa
- TRBJ2-7 - TRBV27 TGTGCCAGCAGTCCGGACTATCCTGACGAGCAGTACTTC CASSPDYPDEQYF
- TRBJ2-2 few TRBV29-1 TGCAGCGTCGAGATTCGGGGGGAGCTGTTTTTT CSVEIRGELFF
- TRBJ2-1 - TRBV30 TGTGCCTGGAGCGGGGTCGGGGCCCCTCCGATGGGGCAGTTCTTC CAWSGVGAPPMGQFF
- TRBJ1-1 - TRBV29-1 TGCAGCGTTGACGAGGGTTCTGAAGCTTTCTTT CSVDEGSEAFF
TRBD1 TRBJ1-1 - TRBV7-9 TGTGCCAGCAGCTTAATACAGGGGGGACCTGAAGCTTTCTTT CASSLIQGGPEAFF
- TRBJ2-3 - TRBV15 TGTGCCACCAGCGGCAGGGACGGCACAGATACGCAGTATTTT CATSGRDGTDTQYF
TRBD1 TRBJ2-5 - TRBV28 TGTGCCAGCAGTTTACGGACAGGGGGCGAGGAGACCCAGTACTTC CASSLRTGGEETQYF
- TRBJ2-1 - TRBV13 TGTGCCAGCAGCTCGATGGACGGCTACAATGAGCAGTTCTTC CASSSMDGYNEQFF
- TRBJ1-2 once TRBV4-1 TGCGCCAGCAGCGGGACCGGACCCGAGGACTATGGCTACACCTTC CASSGTGPEDYGYTF
- TRBJ1-2 once TRBV30 TGTGCCTGTATCAACAGGGCTGGTGGCTACACCTTC CACINRAGGYTF
- TRBJ2-3 - TRBV2 TGTGCCAGAGGTGCCTCGGACGCAGATACGCAGTATTTT CARGASDADTQYF
- TRBJ2-2 - TRBV5-1 TGCGCCAGCAGCTTGTATGACAGTAACACCGGGGAGCTGTTTTTT CASSLYDSNTGELFF
- TRBJ2-5 few TRBV29-1 TGCAGCGTTGAGGTCGTGTCCGAGACCCAGTACTTC CSVEVVSETQYF
- TRBJ2-7 - TRBV4-3 TGCGCCAGCAGCCCCGGGTCCGCCTACGAGCAGTACTTC CASSPGSAYEQYF
- TRBJ2-3 - TRBV20-1 TGCAGTGCTAGGCTTACGCAGTATTTT CSARLTQYF
TRBD1 TRBJ1-4 - TRBV5-1 TGCGCCAGCAGCTCCGACCGGGACAGGGATGAAAAACTGTTTTTT CASSSDRDRDEKLFF